The 26 T cell receptor beta chains below come from one sample, sequenced in a study of T cell repertoires in cytomegalovirus infection (dated by TCRdb to between 2018 and 2021). Sequencing was performed on an Illumina HiSeq 1500. TCRdb took the public reads, trimmed them with fastp at Q25, ran MiXCR for clone calling and kept in-frame beta chains. Identical CDR3 protein sequences are pooled into one entry, listed with their most common genes and DNA. A total of approximately 130,000 distinct CDR3 sequences appear in this sample, roughly a quarter of them only once. Jointly, the top ten make up 30% to 35% of the sample. For these TCRs, the target antigens are not known. The sample was PBMCs, sequenced either directly or after in vitro stimulation (not recorded which). Source of these receptors: a human donor in good health (CMV status not recorded). Some clones in this sample may be carry-over from other donors' samples.

The chain couples TRBV6-5 to TRBJ2-7, with TRBD2 matching 8 bases. The germline V gene has CDR1 MNHEY and CDR2 SVGAGI. V lost 4 bases and J lost 6; bases outside the gene matches: 8. CDR3 length equals 14 residues. The CDR3 sequence: CASSSFSGSVEQYV. The CDR3 coding sequence is TGTGCCAGCAGTTCCTTCAGCGGGAGTGTCGAGCAGTACGTC.

V and J are TRBV7-4 and TRBJ1-1; the D gene is possibly TRBD1 (6 bases). The CDR3 length is 11 residues. The V gene's germline CDR1 is SGHVT and CDR2 SQSDAQ. V lost 5 bases, J lost 11 bases, and 12 bases lay in between. The CDR3 bases are TGTGCCAGCAGCGAGGGGGGGTATGCTTTCTTT. This translates into CASSEGGYAFF. Combining the CDR3 with reference TRBV7-4 and TRBJ1-1 gives the whole variable domain GAGVSQSPRYKVAKRGRDVALRCDSISGHVTLYWYRQTLGQGSEVLTYSQSDAQRDKSGRPSGRFSAERPERSVSTLKIQRTEQGDSAVYLCASSEGGYAFFGQGTRLTVV.

The CDR3 DNA reads TGCGCCAGCAGCCAAGATTGGTCGGCAGGTAGAGCCGGGGAGCTGTTTTTT. Its protein product is CASSQDWSAGRAGELFF. The V gene is TRBV4-3, the J gene TRBJ2-2; no clear D. This CDR3 has 17 amino acids. Germline V CDR1 and CDR2: LGHNA, YSLEER. The V end lost 0 bases, the J end lost 6 bases, and 17 bases lay between the germline ends.

This clonotype came up many times. In DNA form, the CDR3 reads TGTGCCAGCAGTTTCCCCGGGGGTGAAAAACTGTTTTTT. It yields the protein CASSFPGGEKLFF. V and J are TRBV27 and TRBJ1-4, with D perhaps TRBD1 (5 bases). V shed 3 bases and J shed 7 bases, with 9 bases lying between them. The CDR3 is made up of 13 amino acids. Germline assignment: CDR1 MNHEY and CDR2 SMNVEV (reference sequence).

There are a few counts of this clonotype. The V gene is TRBV12-3 or TRBV12-4, the J gene TRBJ1-4, with D uncertain. V was clipped by 6 bases and J by 5 bases, with 4 bases between them. This CDR3 has 11 amino acids. CDR3 nucleotide sequence: TGTGCCAGCAGACAAAATGAAAAACTGTTTTTT. It specifies CASRQNEKLFF.

J is TRBJ2-3 and V is TRBV12-3 or TRBV12-4, with D tentatively TRBD1 (5 bases). V was cut by 5 bases and J by 2 bases, with 14 bases left in between. This CDR3 has 15 amino acids. The CDR3 bases are TGTGCCAGCAGTCCCTCGCGGACAATCACAGATACGCAGTATTTT. This codes for CASSPSRTITDTQYF.

The V call is TRBV20-1, the J call TRBJ2-4, with 7 bases matching TRBD2. The J segment lost 1 base and the V segment lost 0 bases, leaving 3 bases of the junction unmatched. The CDR3 totals 15 residues. CDR1 and CDR2 (germline): DFQATT, SNEGSKA (reference sequence). The CDR3 region has the DNA TGCAGTGCTAGAGATGGGAGGGAGGCCAAAAACATTCAGTACTTC. Translated: CSARDGREAKNIQYF.

The chain links TRBV6-2 or TRBV6-3 to TRBJ2-7; no reliable D call. Germline V CDR1 and CDR2: MNHEY, SVGEGT. V lost 5 bases, J lost 2 bases, and 16 bases lay in between. The CDR3 extends over 15 amino acids. CDR3: CASSPLLPQAYEQYF. The CDR3 coding sequence is TGTGCCAGCAGTCCGTTGTTGCCTCAGGCCTACGAGCAGTACTTC.

The V and J genes are TRBV12-3 or TRBV12-4 and TRBJ2-3, with 8 bases matching TRBD2. This CDR3 is 15 amino acids long. Trimming cost V 5 bases and J 0 bases; bases outside gene matches: 4. CDR3 DNA sequence: TGTGCCAGCAGTGGTAGCGGGACTAGCACAGATACGCAGTATTTT. Translation: CASSGSGTSTDTQYF.

This clonotype was counted a few times. This chain uses TRBV6-1 with TRBJ2-5, with a tentative D call TRBD1 (6 bases). Germline V lookup: CDR1 MNHNS, CDR2 SASEGT. Trimming removed 6 bases at V and 5 bases at J, with 16 bases between. The CDR3 is 14 residues long. The CDR3 loop reads CASRDSQGLETQYF. CDR3 DNA: TGTGCCAGCAGGGATTCACAGGGTCTGGAGACCCAGTACTTC.

The J gene is TRBJ1-2, the V gene TRBV2, with 9 positions matching TRBD1. CDR3 length: 15 amino acids. V gave up 5 bases and J gave up 6 bases; unmatched junction bases: 10. CDR1 is SNHLY and CDR2 is FYNNEI in the germline V gene. The DNA of the CDR3 is TGTGCCAGCAGTCCATTACAGGGGGCAATCAATGGCTACACCTTC. Translated, it gives CASSPLQGAINGYTF. The full variable domain, in which reference TRBV2 and TRBJ1-2 provide the parts outside the CDR3, is EPEVTQTPSHQVTQMGQEVILRCVPISNHLYFYWYRQILGQKVEFLVSFYNNEISEKSEIFDDQFSVERPDGSNFTLKIRSTKLEDSAMYFCASSPLQGAINGYTFGSGTRLTVV.

This chain links TRBV5-1 with TRBJ2-6; 14 bases are shared with TRBD2. The CDR3 is 19 residues long. Germline CDR1 SGHRS, CDR2 YFSETQ. Unmatched junction bases numbered 4, after V lost 2 bases and J lost 0 bases. The CDR3 sequence is CASSLGLAGGLSGANVLTF. CDR3 DNA: TGCGCCAGCAGCTTAGGACTAGCGGGAGGCCTCTCTGGGGCCAACGTCCTGACTTTC.

V and J are TRBV12-3 or TRBV12-4 and TRBJ2-5; D might be TRBD2 (7 bases). The CDR3 covers 13 residues. V dropped 3 bases and J dropped 7 bases, with 12 bases sitting between them. CDR3 sequence: CASSFYREGTQYF. Written as DNA, the CDR3 is TGTGCCAGCAGTTTTTACAGGGAGGGGACCCAGTACTTC.

The chain joins TRBV4-3 to TRBJ2-1; TRBD2 matches at 11 bases. CDR1 is LGHNA, CDR2 YSLEER, per germline. This CDR3 is 16 amino acids long. The ends lost 0 bases at V and 5 bases at J; junction bases unmatched: 3. The CDR3 sequence: CASSQEGLAENNEQFF. The CDR3 DNA follows: TGCGCCAGCAGCCAAGAGGGACTAGCGGAAAACAATGAGCAGTTCTTC.

This clonotype was recorded at least ten times. V gene TRBV6-5 combines with J gene TRBJ2-7; no definite D call. Trimming took off 5 bases at V and 2 bases at J, with 4 bases between the two ends. Per the germline V gene, CDR1 is MNHEY and CDR2 is SVGAGI. The length of the CDR3 is 11 residues. This chain's CDR3 is CASSNTYEQYF. CDR3 nucleotide sequence: TGTGCCAGCAGTAACACCTACGAGCAGTACTTC.

The chain carries TRBV6-2 or TRBV6-3 and TRBJ1-1, with a tentative D call TRBD1 (5 bases). Trimming removed 4 bases at V and 4 bases at J, with 16 bases between. Per germline, CDR1 MNHEY and CDR2 SVGEGT. The CDR3 length is 15 residues. Written as DNA, the CDR3 is TGTGCCAGCAGTTGGTCGGGGAGGGGCCCCACTGAAGCTTTCTTT. This sequence encodes CASSWSGRGPTEAFF.

The chain links TRBV19 to TRBJ1-2; 11 positions match TRBD1. Germline CDR1 LNHDA, CDR2 SQIVND (reference sequence). The CDR3 has 14 amino acids. V shed 7 bases and J 4 bases; nucleotides not matched to a gene: 5. CDR3 amino acids: CASTRDRGSYGYTF. The CDR3 nucleotides are TGTGCCAGTACCCGGGACAGGGGGAGCTATGGCTACACCTTC.

The chain carries TRBV20-1 and TRBJ2-5; TRBD2 matches 8 bases. J lost 5 bases, V lost 3 bases, and 8 bases had no gene match. Germline loops: CDR1 DFQATT, CDR2 SNEGSKA (reference sequence). The CDR3 totals 14 residues. The CDR3 DNA sequence: TGCAGTGCTAGGCCGGGAGGGCCTAGGGAGACCCAGTACTTC. Encoded protein: CSARPGGPRETQYF.

In its sample, this clonotype was seen a few times. The chain carries TRBV11-3 and TRBJ2-3, with D unresolved. This CDR3 spans 16 amino acids. The germline gives CDR1 SGHNT, CDR2 YENEEA. V was cut by 1 base and J by 2 bases, with 13 bases left in between. CDR3 in DNA: TGTGCCAGCAGCTTAGGGATAGACGAAGCCACAGATACGCAGTATTTT. It is translated as CASSLGIDEATDTQYF. Full variable domain (remainder filled in from reference TRBV11-3 and TRBJ2-3): EAGVVQSPRYKIIEKKQPVAFWCNPISGHNTLYWYLQNLGQGPELLIRYENEEAVDDSQLPKDRFSAERLKGVDSTLKIQPAELGDSAVYLCASSLGIDEATDTQYFGPGTRLTVL.

In its sample, this clonotype ranks as medium-sized. The chain recombines TRBV12-3 or TRBV12-4 with TRBJ1-1; the match to TRBD1 covers 10 bases. The CDR3 sequence is 14 residues long. Unmatched junction bases numbered 3, after V lost 3 bases and J lost 5 bases. The CDR3, as DNA: TGTGCCAGCAGTTTCGGGGGACAGGGGACTGAAGCTTTCTTT. Amino acid sequence: CASSFGGQGTEAFF.

The chain is built from TRBV28 and TRBJ2-7; TRBD2 matches at 11 bases. The germline CDR1 and CDR2 sequences are MDHEN and SYDVKM. With V trimmed by 7 bases and J by 3 bases, 5 bases remained unmatched. This CDR3 has 14 amino acids. DNA for the CDR3: TGTGCCAGCACCACTAGCGGGAGCCGCTACGAGCAGTACGTC. Translating gives CASTTSGSRYEQYV.

This clonotype has only a few counts. This rearrangement joins TRBV4-1 to TRBJ2-3, with D uncertain. The germline V gene has CDR1 MGHRA and CDR2 YSYEKL. The CDR3 is 14 amino acids. With 0 bases removed from V and 4 bases from J, the gap between germline ends came to 8 bases. As DNA, the CDR3 is TGCGCCAGCAGCCAAGATGGCTCCCCAGATACGCAGTATTTT. It translates to CASSQDGSPDTQYF.

In this sample, this clonotype turned up a few times. The chain combines TRBV12-3 or TRBV12-4 with TRBJ2-5; TRBD1 matches 12 bases. J was trimmed by 9 bases and V by 6 bases; bases with no gene match: 8. The CDR3 sequence is 14 residues long. The CDR3 protein is CASRRDRGPHPQYF. The CDR3 DNA is TGTGCCAGCAGAAGGGACAGGGGGCCGCATCCCCAGTACTTC.

This chain links TRBV7-4 with TRBJ2-7; D may be TRBD2 (6 bases). V was trimmed by 4 bases and J by 0 bases, leaving 10 bases between them. This CDR3 comprises 14 residues. The germline gives CDR1 SGHVT, CDR2 SQSDAQ. CDR3 loop: CASSWAGSSYEQYF. The CDR3 nucleotides read TGTGCCAGCAGCTGGGCGGGGAGCTCCTACGAGCAGTACTTC.

The chain combines TRBV27 with TRBJ1-1; D not certain. The CDR3 extends over 14 amino acids. The germline CDR1 and CDR2 sequences are MNHEY and SMNVEV (reference sequence). The V gene lost 3 bases and the J gene lost 3 bases, with 11 bases spanning the gap. CDR3 protein: CASSFGVGDTEAFF. CDR3 DNA: TGTGCCAGCAGTTTCGGGGTCGGGGACACTGAAGCTTTCTTT.

The V and J genes are TRBV7-3 and TRBJ2-2; D not resolved. The CDR3 is 14 residues long. Trimming removed 3 bases from V and 1 base from J, with 6 bases in between. Germline-derived CDR1 and CDR2 are SGHTA and FQGTGA. The CDR3 coding sequence is TGTGCCAGCAGCTTGACACAGAACACCGGGGAGCTGTTTTTT. This gives the protein CASSLTQNTGELFF.